These 26 T cell receptor beta chains were sequenced from one sample in a study of T cells after yellow fever vaccination. TCRdb reanalysed the 5' RACE reads using MiXCR and keeps one entry per CDR3 protein. Of about 630,000 distinct CDR3 sequences in the sample, roughly an eighth are singletons; the top ten hold 14% to 15%. The specimen comprised PBMCs, sampled on the day of the yellow fever booster vaccination. The receptor set was obtained from a young man who received the YFV17D yellow fever vaccine.

This clonotype was detected ten times or more. The chain combines TRBV3-1 with TRBJ2-7; D gene uncertain. With 0 bases removed from V and 6 bases from J, the gap between germline ends came to 12 bases. The germline CDR1 and CDR2 sequences are LGHDT and YNNKEL (reference sequence). There are 14 residues in the CDR3. The DNA for the CDR3 is TGTGCCAGCAGCCAAGATCGAGGCTGGGGCGAGCAGTACTTC. This gives the protein CASSQDRGWGEQYF.

This clonotype was seen only a few times. The CDR3: CASGEGGTLSYEQYF. The CDR3 DNA reads as TGCGCCAGCGGGGAGGGGGGGACACTTTCCTACGAGCAGTACTTC. V and J are TRBV5-1 and TRBJ2-7, with a weak D call TRBD2 (7 bases). This CDR3 contains 15 residues. V was trimmed by 7 bases and J by 1 base, leaving 18 bases between them. Germline loops: CDR1 SGHRS, CDR2 YFSETQ. The whole variable domain, filled in from reference TRBV5-1 and TRBJ2-7, reads KAGVTQTPRYLIKTRGQQVTLSCSPISGHRSVSWYQQTPGQGLQFLFEYFSETQRNKGNFPGRFSGRQFSNSRSEMNVSTLELGDSALYLCASGEGGTLSYEQYFGPGTRLTVT.

This clonotype turned up a few times. The chain combines TRBV5-4 with TRBJ2-1, with 8 bases that match TRBD2. The length of the CDR3 is 15 residues. V dropped 3 bases and J dropped 8; count of bases not matched to a gene: 10. CDR1 and CDR2 (germline): SGHNT, YYREEE (reference sequence). The CDR3 reads CASSSGTSSIYEQFF. As DNA, the CDR3 is TGTGCCAGCAGCTCCGGGACTAGTTCGATTTATGAGCAGTTCTTC.

This clonotype came up many times. The chain combines TRBV11-2 with TRBJ1-1; weak D call: TRBD1 (6 bases). V was cut by 3 bases and J by 4 bases, with 15 bases left in between. Germline lookup yields CDR1 SGHAT and CDR2 FQNNGV. The CDR3 is 15 amino acids. The CDR3, as DNA: TGTGCCAGCAGCTTTAACAGGGATTCGGGCACTGAAGCTTTCTTT. Translated, it gives CASSFNRDSGTEAFF.

This clonotype showed up just a few times. The chain is built from TRBV4-2 and TRBJ2-7, with TRBD1 identical over 8 bases. J was trimmed by 2 bases and V by 2 bases; bases with no gene match: 5. CDR1 is LGHNA and CDR2 is YNFKEQ in the germline V gene. The CDR3 length is 15 residues. CDR3 loop: CASSQTGTGAYEQYF. The CDR3 DNA reads as TGTGCCAGCAGCCAAACCGGGACAGGTGCCTACGAGCAGTACTTC.

This clonotype was observed a few times. CDR3 protein: CASGAGAPGKDTQYF. The CDR3 DNA sequence: TGTGCCAGCGGGGCTGGGGCCCCGGGGAAAGATACGCAGTATTTT. V is TRBV27 and J is TRBJ2-3, with D perhaps being TRBD1 or TRBD2 (5 bases each). With 8 bases removed from V and 5 bases from J, the gap between germline ends came to 20 bases. There are 15 residues in the CDR3. CDR1 MNHEY and CDR2 SMNVEV come from the germline V gene (reference sequence).

The V gene is TRBV28, the J gene TRBJ2-7, with 7 bases identical to TRBD1. CDR1 MDHEN and CDR2 SYDVKM come from the germline V gene. V shed 7 bases and J 3 bases; nucleotides not matched to a gene: 6. The CDR3 consists of 13 residues. Here the CDR3 reads CASTTGVLYEQYF. The CDR3 region has the DNA TGTGCCAGCACCACAGGGGTTCTCTACGAGCAGTACTTC.

The rearrangement uses TRBV2 and TRBJ2-1; 12 bases are a match to TRBD2. The CDR3 spans 15 residues. V lost 3 bases, J lost 7 bases, and 4 bases stayed unmatched. Germline lookup yields CDR1 SNHLY and CDR2 FYNNEI. CDR3 sequence (DNA): TGTGCCAGCAGTGAGGCTAGCGGGAGGGGGAATGAGCAGTTCTTC. Protein product: CASSEASGRGNEQFF.

This clonotype was counted ten times or more. The CDR3 sequence is CASSRQGELYEQYF. For the CDR3, the DNA is TGTGCCAGCTCACGCCAGGGGGAACTCTACGAGCAGTACTTC. The rearrangement uses TRBV18 and TRBJ2-7; 7 bases are a match to TRBD1. The V and J ends lost 4 bases and 3 bases, in that order; junction bases with no gene match: 6. The CDR3 has 14 residues. Germline V gene data show CDR1 as KGHSH and CDR2 as LQKENI. Full variable domain (rest looked up from reference TRBV18 and TRBJ2-7): NAGVMQNPRHLVRRRGQEARLRCSPMKGHSHVYWYRQLPEEGLKFMVYLQKENIIDESGMPKERFSAEFPKEGPSILRIQQVVRGDSAAYFCASSRQGELYEQYFGPGTRLTVT.

This clonotype was counted at least ten times. The J gene is TRBJ2-7, the V gene TRBV18; D ambiguous. CDR1 KGHSH and CDR2 LQKENI come from the germline V gene. The V end lost 3 bases, the J end lost 3 bases, and 15 bases lay between the germline ends. The length of the CDR3 is 15 residues. CDR3 residues: CASSPKPEPHYEQYF. CDR3 nucleotides: TGTGCCAGCTCACCGAAACCTGAACCACACTACGAGCAGTACTTC.

This clonotype was counted a few times. J is TRBJ2-7 and V is TRBV2; 9 nucleotides agree with TRBD1. The length of the CDR3 is 13 residues. V gave up 5 bases and J gave up 6 bases; unmatched junction bases: 5. The germline V gene encodes CDR1 SNHLY and CDR2 FYNNEI. The DNA for the CDR3 is TGTGCCAGCAGTCTGGGACAGGGTCCCGAGCAGTACTTC. Amino acids: CASSLGQGPEQYF.

The chain couples TRBV19 to TRBJ2-7; possibly TRBD1 or TRBD2 for D (6 bases each). This CDR3 contains 14 residues. V was shortened by 4 bases and J by 6 bases, with 16 bases between the two germline ends. CDR1 is LNHDA and CDR2 is SQIVND in the germline V gene (reference sequence). As DNA, the CDR3 is TGTGCCAGTAGTAGGGAACTGGGGGGCGGCGAGCAGTACTTC. It specifies CASSRELGGGEQYF.

This sequence joins TRBV7-6 and TRBJ1-6, with no clear D. The CDR3 has 14 amino acids. The germline V and J ends were trimmed by 0 bases and 7 bases, with 7 bases remaining between them. Looked up from germline, CDR1 is SGHVS and CDR2 is FNYEAQ. Here the CDR3 DNA reads TGTGCCAGCAGCTTAGCGGTCAGCAATTCACCCCTCCACTTT. Translation gives CASSLAVSNSPLHF.

This rearrangement joins TRBV5-5 to TRBJ2-1, with a tentative D call TRBD1 (6 bases). Looked up from germline, CDR1 is SGHKS and CDR2 is YYEKEE (reference sequence). CDR3 size: 15 residues. The ends were cut back, 4 bases at V and 2 bases at J, with 13 bases in the middle. Written as DNA, the CDR3 is TGTGCCAGCAGCGTGGGGGACACAACCTACAATGAGCAGTTCTTC. Translated, it gives CASSVGDTTYNEQFF.

This rearrangement joins TRBV19 to TRBJ2-5; no reliable D call. Per the germline V gene, CDR1 is LNHDA and CDR2 is SQIVND (reference sequence). The CDR3 contains 14 residues. Trimming pared 7 bases from V and 5 bases from J, leaving 17 bases between. CDR3 sequence: CASKGGLPPETQYF. In DNA, the CDR3 is TGTGCCAGTAAGGGCGGCCTCCCCCCCGAGACCCAGTACTTC.

A few counts support this clonotype. CDR3 DNA: TGTGCCAGCAGCGAGCCGTTGACTAGCGGGAGGAATGATGAGCAGTTCTTC. Translating it yields CASSEPLTSGRNDEQFF. The V gene is TRBV12-3 or TRBV12-4, the J gene TRBJ2-1; 13 bases fit TRBD2. The CDR3 consists of 17 residues. V lost 6 bases to trimming and J lost 8 bases; unmatched junction nucleotides: 13.

In DNA, the CDR3 is TGCAGCGTCAGCCCCCTGCGGAACAATAATGAGCAGTTCTTC. Residues: CSVSPLRNNNEQFF. The J gene is TRBJ2-1, the V gene TRBV29-1; no definite D call. The germline V gene has CDR1 SQVTM and CDR2 ANQGSEA. V lost 6 bases and J 7 bases, leaving 19 bases between the germline ends. The CDR3 loop spans 14 amino acids.

In its sample, this clonotype was seen a few times. V is TRBV5-1 and J is TRBJ2-7, with 15 nucleotides matching TRBD2. The CDR3 length is 21 residues. V shed 2 bases, J shed 0 bases, and the junction held 15 bases outside the gene matches. The germline V gene has CDR1 SGHRS and CDR2 YFSETQ. CDR3 loop: CASSFPTPGLAGGRSSYEQYF. CDR3 nucleotide sequence: TGCGCCAGCAGCTTCCCGACTCCGGGACTAGCGGGAGGAAGGAGCTCCTACGAGCAGTACTTC.

This clonotype was detected a few times. V gene TRBV12-3 or TRBV12-4 combines with J gene TRBJ2-7; D is perhaps TRBD2 (6 bases). The CDR3 length is 14 residues. V was shortened by 5 bases and J by 3 bases, with 14 bases between the two germline ends. The CDR3 DNA reads as TGTGCCAGCAGTAGTCTTGCGCGGGACTACGAGCAGTACTTC. Translating gives CASSSLARDYEQYF.

The CDR3 loop reads CASSLKGFVQFF. Here the CDR3 DNA reads TGTGCCAGCAGCTTAAAGGGCTTTGTGCAGTTCTTC. V is TRBV7-8 and J is TRBJ2-1; D is undetermined. V lost 2 bases to trimming and J lost 12 bases, with 11 bases between them. The CDR3 length is 12 residues. Germline CDR1 and CDR2: SGHVS and FQNEAQ.

The rearrangement uses TRBV3-1 and TRBJ2-7, with a possible D match to TRBD2 (6 bases). This CDR3 contains 14 residues. The germline CDR1 and CDR2 sequences are LGHDT and YNNKEL (reference sequence). V was trimmed by 5 bases and J by 6 bases, leaving 17 bases between them. The CDR3 is CASSDLGEASEQYF. CDR3 nucleotide sequence: TGTGCCAGCAGCGACCTGGGGGAGGCAAGCGAGCAGTACTTC.

In this sample, this clonotype turned up a few times. The rearrangement links TRBV20-1 to TRBJ2-7, with 11 bases aligning to TRBD2. Germline CDR1 DFQATT, CDR2 SNEGSKA (reference sequence). The CDR3 consists of 15 residues. The V and J ends lost 5 bases and 2 bases, in that order; junction bases with no gene match: 8. CDR3 in amino acids: CSAPESSGGTYEQYF. CDR3 nucleotides: TGCAGTGCTCCTGAATCTAGCGGGGGGACCTACGAGCAGTACTTC.

This clonotype was seen at least ten times. The rearrangement joins TRBV7-2 to TRBJ2-1; TRBD2 is a possible D gene (5 bases). There are 15 residues in the CDR3. CDR1 is SGHTA, CDR2 FQGNSA, per germline. The V gene lost 5 bases and the J gene lost 4 bases, with 15 bases spanning the gap. CDR3: CASSPRRAQYNEQFF. The CDR3 DNA is TGTGCCAGCAGCCCCCGGCGGGCCCAATACAATGAGCAGTTCTTC.

In this sample, this clonotype turned up a few times. The rearrangement joins TRBV7-6 to TRBJ2-7; 7 nucleotides align to TRBD2. Per germline, CDR1 SGHVS and CDR2 FNYEAQ. V was pared by 3 bases and J by 4 bases, with 9 bases of the junction left unmatched. The CDR3 is 15 amino acids. The CDR3 protein is CASSLMAGEGYEQYF. CDR3 DNA sequence: TGTGCCAGCAGCTTGATGGCGGGAGAGGGTTACGAGCAGTACTTC.

This clonotype was seen a handful of times. This chain connects TRBV10-3 to TRBJ2-2; the D gene is possibly TRBD1 (6 bases). Deletions cut 0 bases from V and 5 bases from J, with 13 bases between. CDR1 and CDR2 (germline): ENHRY, SYGVKD. There are 16 residues in the CDR3. This CDR3 reads CAISESTTGVTGELFF. CDR3 coding DNA: TGTGCCATCAGTGAGTCTACGACAGGAGTGACCGGGGAGCTGTTTTTT.

This clonotype was counted only a few times. V gene TRBV20-1 combines with J gene TRBJ2-7, with 11 bases lining up with TRBD2. The V and J ends lost 5 bases and 5 bases, in that order; junction bases with no gene match: 8. The germline V gene has CDR1 DFQATT and CDR2 SNEGSKA (reference sequence). The CDR3 has 14 residues. The CDR3 loop reads CSAWRLAGFNEQYF. In nucleotides, the CDR3 is TGCAGTGCTTGGCGACTAGCGGGGTTCAACGAGCAGTACTTC.